The entry below gives a single T cell receptor beta chain sequence along with its context. Germline V CDR1 and CDR2: LGHDT, YNNKEL (reference sequence). With V trimmed by 3 bases and J by 10 bases, 3 bases remained unmatched. CDR3 length: 12 amino acids. This specimen comes from a study of blood T cell repertoires in COVID-19. As for the study in general: The samples span acute and convalescent COVID-19 from the United States, Italy and Spain. T cells, B-cell-depleted T cells, or PBMCs supplied cDNA or gDNA.

As handled by the study authors: Scientists estimated how many nucleated cells there were by amplifying reference gene primers. Sequencing was performed with immunoSEQ multiplex PCR; in TCRdb, only in-frame clones are kept and a portion is missing. The V and J calls and clone size are taken from that table; D and trimming were inferred from the DNA. Among some 58,000 clones, approximately 90% were seen once, and the ten largest hold 4%. The TCR was taken from a man aged 50-60 years with acute or convalescent COVID-19. Sequencing used peripheral blood. V is TRBV3-1 (or the pseudogene TRBV3-2) and J is TRBJ1-1, with 9 nucleotides matching TRBD1. CDR3 DNA sequence: TGTGCCAGCAGCCATACAGGGGGCGCAGCTTTCTTT. Protein product: CASSHTGGAAFF.